These T cell receptor beta chains were read from a single sample in a study of blood T cell repertoires in COVID-19. The table came from immunoSEQ multiplex PCR; TCRdb's copy has only in-frame clones and leaves some out. The sample records around 37,000 clones, around nine tenths being singletons. Sequenced: peripheral blood. These receptors were taken from a human donor in a cohort sampled during active COVID-19. Both conserved end residues are part of each CDR3. A D gene is named only where the DNA matches it firmly. A row's size may be missing; if present it is once, few, many or a size class.

J gene: TRBJ2-7
V gene: TRBV10-2
clone size: .
D gene: TRBD2
CDR3 DNA: TGCGCCAGCAATTCCGGGACTAGGAGCTACGAGCAGTACTTC
CDR3 protein: CASNSGTRSYEQYF

J gene: TRBJ2-5
V gene: TRBV19
clone size: .
D gene: TRBD2
CDR3 DNA: TGTGCCAGTAGTAAGATTAGCGGGGGGCCCCAAGAGACCCAGTACTTC
CDR3 protein: CASSKISGGPQETQYF

J gene: TRBJ1-5
V gene: TRBV7-6
clone size: .
D gene: .
CDR3 DNA: TGTGCCAGCAGCTTCCCAGGGGACGGTCAGCCCCAGCATTTT
CDR3 protein: CASSFPGDGQPQHF

J gene: TRBJ2-7
V gene: TRBV4-2
clone size: once
D gene: .
CDR3 DNA: TGTGCCAGCAGCCCAGCAACAGGGAACTACGAGCAGTACTTC
CDR3 protein: CASSPATGNYEQYF

J gene: TRBJ2-7
V gene: TRBV5-6
clone size: .
D gene: TRBD1
CDR3 DNA: TGTGCCAGCAGCTTTCTCCCGGGACAGGGAGGTCGGGAGCAGTACTTC
CDR3 protein: CASSFLPGQGGREQYF

J gene: TRBJ2-2
V gene: TRBV6-5
clone size: .
D gene: .
CDR3 DNA: TGTGCCAGCAGTAGATCTACGGACACCGGGGAGCTGTTTTTT
CDR3 protein: CASSRSTDTGELFF

J gene: TRBJ1-2
V gene: TRBV15
clone size: .
D gene: TRBD1
CDR3 DNA: TGTGCCACCAGCCTGGACAGGGGCCGAGGCTACACCTTC
CDR3 protein: CATSLDRGRGYTF

J gene: TRBJ1-6
V gene: TRBV4-1
clone size: .
D gene: TRBD1
CDR3 DNA: TGCGCCAGCAGCCTTATGGACAGGAATTCACCCCTCCACTTT
CDR3 protein: CASSLMDRNSPLHF

J gene: TRBJ1-1
V gene: TRBV27
clone size: .
D gene: .
CDR3 DNA: TGTGCCAGCAGTCCCGGACAGCTGGGGGAAGCTTTCTTT
CDR3 protein: CASSPGQLGEAFF

J gene: TRBJ2-7
V gene: TRBV28
clone size: .
D gene: .
CDR3 DNA: TGTGCCAGCAGCTGGGTGGCCGGGACTCTGAGCTCCTACGAGCAGTACTTC
CDR3 protein: CASSWVAGTLSSYEQYF

J gene: TRBJ2-3
V gene: TRBV3-1/TRBV3-2
clone size: .
D gene: TRBD2
CDR3 DNA: TGTGCCAGCAGCTACGGACTAGCGGGGGGGGCAGATACGCAGTATTTT
CDR3 protein: CASSYGLAGGADTQYF

J gene: TRBJ2-1
V gene: TRBV19
clone size: .
D gene: TRBD1
CDR3 DNA: TGTGCCAGTAGTTCAGGGATATTACGGGACAGGTACAATGAGCAGTTCTTC
CDR3 protein: CASSSGILRDRYNEQFF

J gene: TRBJ1-2
V gene: TRBV5-1
clone size: .
D gene: TRBD1
CDR3 DNA: TGCGCCAGCAGCCACGTCCCGGGACAGGGCCGGAACTATGGCTACACCTTC
CDR3 protein: CASSHVPGQGRNYGYTF

J gene: TRBJ1-6
V gene: TRBV20-1
clone size: .
D gene: .
CDR3 DNA: TGCAGTGCTAGTTATATTGGGACACTTAATAATTCACCCCTCCACTTT
CDR3 protein: CSASYIGTLNNSPLHF

J gene: TRBJ2-3
V gene: TRBV5-1
clone size: once
D gene: .
CDR3 DNA: TGCGCCAGCAGCTCCCCCCAGGGGTCTAATACGCAGTATTTT
CDR3 protein: CASSSPQGSNTQYF

J gene: TRBJ1-5
V gene: TRBV19
clone size: .
D gene: .
CDR3 DNA: TGTGCCAGTAGCAAGTCTCGAGCGCCCCAGCATTTT
CDR3 protein: CASSKSRAPQHF